This T cell receptor (beta chain) was obtained from a study of cytomegalovirus exposure and HLA in healthy donors. Study-level findings and limits: Specificity of a few CMV-associated chains for CMV antigens was verified in vitro. The study flagged about 150 TCR beta chains as cytomegalovirus-associated.

The protocol was immunoSEQ multiplex PCR, while the TCRdb copy is restricted to in-frame clones and leaves out a portion. The sample holds 80,000 to 100,000 clones; around 90% are singletons and the top ten take 2.1%. Germline CDR1 reads SGHTS; CDR2 reads YDEGEE. The CDR3 covers 15 residues. Germline trimming cut 5 bases from V and 3 bases from J; bases unmatched to any gene: 9. On this clone: Its antigen is undetermined.

The clonotype originates from a man younger than 45 in good health and CMV-seronegative. Sequencing was performed on PBMCs. This chain joins TRBV5-8 and TRBJ2-7; 9 nucleotides align to TRBD1. Written as DNA, the CDR3 is TGTGCCAGCAGATACAGGGGGCGGGGCGGCTACGAGCAGTACTTC. It yields the protein CASRYRGRGGYEQYF.